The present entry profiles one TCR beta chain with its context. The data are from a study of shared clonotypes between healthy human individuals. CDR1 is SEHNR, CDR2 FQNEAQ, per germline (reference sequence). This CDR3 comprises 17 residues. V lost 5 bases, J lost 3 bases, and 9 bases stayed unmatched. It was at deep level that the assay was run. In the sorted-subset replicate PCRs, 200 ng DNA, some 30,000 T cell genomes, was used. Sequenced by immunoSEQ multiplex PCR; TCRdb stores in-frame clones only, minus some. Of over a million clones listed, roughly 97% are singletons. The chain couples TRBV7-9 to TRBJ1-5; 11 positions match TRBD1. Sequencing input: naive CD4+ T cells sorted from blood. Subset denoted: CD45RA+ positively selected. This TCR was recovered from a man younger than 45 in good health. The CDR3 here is CASSPGQGALDNQPQHF. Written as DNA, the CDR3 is TGTGCCAGCAGCCCCGGACAGGGGGCTCTCGACAATCAGCCCCAGCATTTT.